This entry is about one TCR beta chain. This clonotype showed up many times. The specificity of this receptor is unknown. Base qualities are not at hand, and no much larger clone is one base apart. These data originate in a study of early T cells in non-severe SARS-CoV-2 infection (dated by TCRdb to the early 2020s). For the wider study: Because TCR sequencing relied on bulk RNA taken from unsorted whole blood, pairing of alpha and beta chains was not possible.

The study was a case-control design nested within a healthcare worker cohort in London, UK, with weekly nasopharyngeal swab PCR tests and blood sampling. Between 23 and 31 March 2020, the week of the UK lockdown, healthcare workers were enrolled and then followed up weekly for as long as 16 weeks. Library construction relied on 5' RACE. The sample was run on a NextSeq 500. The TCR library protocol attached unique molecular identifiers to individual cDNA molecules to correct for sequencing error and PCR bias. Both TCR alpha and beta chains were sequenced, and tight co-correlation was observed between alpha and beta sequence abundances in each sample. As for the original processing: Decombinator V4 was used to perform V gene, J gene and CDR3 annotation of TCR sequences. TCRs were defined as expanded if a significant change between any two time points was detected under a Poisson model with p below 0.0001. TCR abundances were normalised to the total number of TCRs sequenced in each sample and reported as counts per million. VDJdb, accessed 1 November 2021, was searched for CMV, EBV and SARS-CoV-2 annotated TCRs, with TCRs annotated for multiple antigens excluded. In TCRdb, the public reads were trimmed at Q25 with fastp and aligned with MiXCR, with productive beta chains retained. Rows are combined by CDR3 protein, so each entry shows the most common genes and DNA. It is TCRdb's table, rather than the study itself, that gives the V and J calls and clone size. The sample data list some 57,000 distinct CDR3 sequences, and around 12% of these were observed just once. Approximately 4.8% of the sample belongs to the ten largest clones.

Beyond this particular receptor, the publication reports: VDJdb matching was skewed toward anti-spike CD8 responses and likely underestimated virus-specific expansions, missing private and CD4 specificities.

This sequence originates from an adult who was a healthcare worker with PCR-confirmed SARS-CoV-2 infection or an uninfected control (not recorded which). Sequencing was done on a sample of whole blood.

The CDR3 protein: CASSLRPSGIDEQYF. The DNA reads TGTGCCAGCAGCTTAAGGCCTAGCGGGATCGACGAGCAGTACTTC. Rearrangement joined TRBV7-3 to TRBJ2-7; 9 bases in the junction line up with TRBD2. Taken from cysteine to phenylalanine, the CDR3 has 15 residues. The entry retains the CDR3 DNA only, 45 bases that are in frame from base 1. As encoded in the germline V gene, CDR1 is SGHTA while CDR2 is FQGTGA. V is pruned by 1 base and J by 5 bases, leaving 6 bases of the junction without a gene match.